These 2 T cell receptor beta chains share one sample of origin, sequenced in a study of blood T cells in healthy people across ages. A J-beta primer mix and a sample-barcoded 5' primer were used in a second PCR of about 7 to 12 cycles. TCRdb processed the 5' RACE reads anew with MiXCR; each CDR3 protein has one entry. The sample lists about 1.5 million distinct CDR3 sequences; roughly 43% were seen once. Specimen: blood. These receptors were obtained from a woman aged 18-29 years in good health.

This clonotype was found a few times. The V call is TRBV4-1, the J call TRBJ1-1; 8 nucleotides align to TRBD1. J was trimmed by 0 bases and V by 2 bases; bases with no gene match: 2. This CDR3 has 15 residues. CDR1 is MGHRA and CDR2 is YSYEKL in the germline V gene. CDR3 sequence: CASSQQGAMNTEAFF. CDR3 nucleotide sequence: TGCGCCAGCAGCCAACAGGGGGCGATGAACACTGAAGCTTTCTTT.

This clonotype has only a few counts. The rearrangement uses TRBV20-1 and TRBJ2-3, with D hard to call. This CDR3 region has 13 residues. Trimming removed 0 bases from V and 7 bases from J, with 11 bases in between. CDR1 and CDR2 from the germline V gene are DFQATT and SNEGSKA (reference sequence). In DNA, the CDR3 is TGCAGTGCTAGAGATTCCCGGGTCAATACGCAGTATTTT. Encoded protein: CSARDSRVNTQYF.